This T cell receptor beta chain was identified in a study of PD-1 blockade in classical Hodgkin lymphoma. Study information: The patients were dosed with nivolumab 3 mg/kg, infused intravenously every 2 weeks. The study, taken as a whole, reports: Relapsed/refractory patients reportedly had lower baseline diversity than newly diagnosed patients.

CDR3 length equals 14 residues. From germline, CDR1 is MNHEY and CDR2 SMNVEV (reference sequence). V was clipped by 4 bases and J by 3 bases, with 12 bases between them. In the case of this clone: Antigen: not known.

This table comes from immunoSEQ multiplex PCR, and its TCRdb copy is limited to in-frame clones, with some not included. The table lists some 19,000 clones, about 80% of them singletons. There was relapse after autologous stem cell transplantation in every patient, and there was variation in brentuximab vedotin exposure. The sequencing used peripheral blood mononuclear cells (PBMCs), collected before the second cycle of nivolumab. This sequence joins TRBV27 and TRBJ1-2; D might be TRBD1 (6 bases). The receptor was derived from a human donor with classical Hodgkin lymphoma. The CDR3 nucleotides are TGTGCCAGCAGTTCCTACAGGGCTGACTATGGCTACACCTTC. Amino acid sequence: CASSSYRADYGYTF.